One sample yielded the 22 T cell receptor beta chains listed below, sequenced in a study of T-cell reconstitution after alpha-beta-depleted transplantation in children. Unique molecular identifiers tagged the TCRbeta library. TCRdb reprocessed the PCR reads with MiXCR, giving one entry per CDR3 protein. In the table there are some 340,000 distinct CDR3 sequences, under 13% of which are singletons. Sequenced material: PBMCs from the stem cell graft donor, taken from the stem cell graft. The receptor set was obtained from a human donor who donated a stem cell graft to a child with acute lymphoblastic leukemia.

This clonotype was recorded at least ten times. The rearrangement links TRBV12-3 or TRBV12-4 to TRBJ2-3, with TRBD2 matching 8 bases. This CDR3 has 16 amino acids. V gave up 3 bases and J gave up 4 bases; unmatched junction bases: 9. The CDR3 sequence is CASSFSGRAKADTQYF. CDR3 nucleotides: TGTGCCAGCAGTTTTTCCGGGAGGGCCAAAGCAGATACGCAGTATTTT.

This chain uses TRBV5-1 with TRBJ2-7; 7 nucleotides agree with TRBD1. V trimming: 2 bases; J trimming: 5 bases; junction bases outside the gene matches: 4. CDR3 size: 13 residues. The germline V gene has CDR1 SGHRS and CDR2 YFSETQ. The CDR3 loop is CASSFEGGDEQYF. DNA of the CDR3: TGCGCCAGCAGCTTTGAAGGGGGCGACGAGCAGTACTTC.

V is TRBV7-9 and J is TRBJ2-1, with unresolved D. Germline V gene sequence: CDR1 SEHNR, CDR2 FQNEAQ (reference sequence). Between the trimmed V and J ends, which lost 5 bases and 5 bases, there was a span of 10 bases. The CDR3 is 13 residues long. The CDR3 DNA sequence: TGTGCCAGCAGCAGAGAGATTAACAATGAGCAGTTCTTC. Its protein product is CASSREINNEQFF.

This chain joins TRBV6-2 or TRBV6-3 and TRBJ2-1, with D tentatively TRBD1 or TRBD2 (5 bases each). The CDR3 totals 16 residues. V gave up 5 bases and J gave up 5 bases, with 19 bases separating them. CDR1 is MNHEY and CDR2 is SVGEGT in the germline V gene. The CDR3 DNA follows: TGTGCCAGCAGTCTAGGAACTTGGGGGTCCGACAATGAGCAGTTCTTC. Its protein product is CASSLGTWGSDNEQFF.

The chain couples TRBV24-1 to TRBJ2-2, with D maybe TRBD1 (5 bases). Germline assignment: CDR1 KGHDR and CDR2 SFDVKD. The CDR3 totals 14 residues. The germline V and J ends were trimmed by 9 bases and 6 bases, with 16 bases remaining between them. DNA for the CDR3: TGTGCCACCGGGGCCCTGGGTGGAGCCGGGGAGCTGTTTTTT. It encodes CATGALGGAGELFF.

This clonotype showed up just a few times. The chain carries TRBV7-2 and TRBJ2-1; 9 positions agree with TRBD1. Germline CDR1 is SGHTA and CDR2 is FQGNSA. J was trimmed by 4 bases and V by 5 bases; bases with no gene match: 6. This CDR3 has 15 amino acids. This chain's CDR3 is CASSEAGTGYNEQFF. For the CDR3, the DNA is TGTGCCAGCAGCGAGGCCGGGACAGGGTACAATGAGCAGTTCTTC.

The rearrangement links TRBV10-3 to TRBJ1-2; a weak D match, TRBD1 (5 bases). The CDR3 contains 13 residues. Germline loops: CDR1 ENHRY, CDR2 SYGVKD. The V end was cut by 0 bases, the J end by 9 bases, with 11 bases between. Written as DNA, the CDR3 is TGTGCCATCAGTGAGTCGGGGGAAGGGAGCTACACCTTC. Translating gives CAISESGEGSYTF.

The chain is built from TRBV5-1 and TRBJ2-7; 7 bases map to TRBD1. Trimming removed 4 bases from V and 1 base from J; junction bases left unmatched: 8. Germline CDR1 and CDR2: SGHRS and YFSETQ. The CDR3 is made up of 15 amino acids. For the CDR3, the DNA is TGCGCCAGCAGCCCCAACAGGGGTGGGTCCTACGAGCAGTACTTC. Protein product: CASSPNRGGSYEQYF.

This clonotype appeared a few times. CDR3: CASSQERGLTEAFF. The CDR3 DNA reads as TGCGCCAGCAGCCAAGAACGGGGGCTTACTGAAGCTTTCTTT. The chain employs TRBV4-3 and TRBJ1-1; tentatively, D is TRBD1 (6 bases). V was pared by 0 bases and J by 5 bases, with 10 bases between. Per germline, CDR1 LGHNA and CDR2 YSLEER. There are 14 residues in the CDR3.

In this sample, this clonotype turned up many times. This chain joins TRBV5-6 and TRBJ1-1, with D possibly TRBD1 on 5 matching bases. CDR1 and CDR2 (germline): SGHDT, YYEEEE. CDR3 size: 15 residues. The V gene lost 4 bases and the J gene lost 1 base, with 14 bases spanning the gap. The CDR3 DNA follows: TGTGCCAGCAGCCTGGGGCCCAAAGGGAACACTGAAGCTTTCTTT. Residues: CASSLGPKGNTEAFF. Looking up the rest from reference TRBV5-6 and TRBJ1-1 gives the full variable domain: DAGVTQSPTHLIKTRGQQVTLRCSPKSGHDTVSWYQQALGQGPQFIFQYYEEEERQRGNFPDRFSGHQFPNYSSELNVNALLLGDSALYLCASSLGPKGNTEAFFGQGTRLTVV.

This clonotype has more than one count but fewer than ten. The CDR3 is CASSPGTGASGNTIYF. The CDR3, as DNA: TGCGCCAGCAGCCCCGGGACAGGCGCCTCTGGAAACACCATATATTTT. V and J are TRBV10-2 and TRBJ1-3; 8 nucleotides match TRBD1. CDR1 WSHSY and CDR2 SAAADI come from the germline V gene. Trimming took 6 bases from V and 0 from J; bases not matched to a gene: 7. CDR3 size: 16 residues.

The table lists this clonotype with a few counts. The CDR3, as DNA: TGTGCCAGCAGTACCCGACTAGCGCCTCTACGGGAGCAGTACTTC. Protein sequence: CASSTRLAPLREQYF. This sequence joins TRBV6-2 or TRBV6-3 and TRBJ2-7, with 8 bases matching TRBD2. This CDR3 spans 15 amino acids. Germline V gives CDR1 MNHEY, CDR2 SVGEGT. With V trimmed by 5 bases and J by 7 bases, 13 bases remained unmatched.

The rearrangement joins TRBV10-3 to TRBJ2-7, with 7 bases that match TRBD2. This CDR3 region has 13 residues. The junction had 8 bases not matched to a gene; V was cut back by 7 bases and J by 5 bases. Germline assignment: CDR1 ENHRY and CDR2 SYGVKD. The CDR3 DNA follows: TGTGCCATCAAACTTCCCGGGGGGAACGAGCAGTACTTC. It is translated as CAIKLPGGNEQYF.

The V and J genes are TRBV5-1 and TRBJ2-2; 8 nucleotides match TRBD1. This CDR3 comprises 14 residues. Per germline, CDR1 SGHRS and CDR2 YFSETQ. Trimming at V came to 4 bases and at J to 6 bases, leaving 5 bases not matched to a gene. CDR3 region: CASSTPTGAGELFF. Here the CDR3 DNA reads TGCGCCAGCAGCACCCCGACAGGGGCCGGGGAGCTGTTTTTT.

V and J are TRBV12-3 or TRBV12-4 and TRBJ2-4; the D is unclear. Between the trimmed V and J ends, which lost 8 bases and 0 bases, there was a span of 23 bases. The CDR3 is 18 residues long. The CDR3 DNA reads TGTGCCAGCTGTTCGGTGTCACCTCCTACACCAGCCAAAAACATTCAGTACTTC. It yields the protein CASCSVSPPTPAKNIQYF.

This clonotype was counted only a few times. The chain employs TRBV10-3 and TRBJ2-7; 8 bases match TRBD1. The J segment lost 1 base and the V segment lost 8 bases, leaving 10 bases of the junction unmatched. Germline V gene sequence: CDR1 ENHRY, CDR2 SYGVKD. The CDR3 totals 15 residues. The CDR3 region is CAIADRARLSYEQYF. In DNA, the CDR3 is TGTGCCATCGCGGACAGGGCCCGCCTTTCCTACGAGCAGTACTTC.

The chain has TRBV3-1 and TRBJ2-2; no definite D call. Germline V CDR1 and CDR2: LGHDT, YNNKEL (reference sequence). This CDR3 contains 15 residues. Trimming took off 3 bases at V and 7 bases at J, with 15 bases between the two ends. The CDR3 DNA is TGTGCCAGCAGCCAGGGATATCTGCGGTTCGGGGAGCTGTTTTTT. This codes for CASSQGYLRFGELFF.

This chain links TRBV7-9 with TRBJ2-5; tentatively, D is TRBD1 (5 bases). V lost 1 base to trimming and J lost 6 bases, with 12 bases between them. This CDR3 is built from 14 residues. CDR1 and CDR2 (germline): SEHNR, FQNEAQ (reference sequence). CDR3 sequence reads: CASSLGQPHQTQYF. The CDR3, as DNA: TGTGCCAGCAGCTTAGGACAGCCACACCAGACCCAGTACTTC.

This clonotype was recorded at least ten times. The chain has TRBV12-3 or TRBV12-4 and TRBJ2-5; D unclear. Trimming stripped 3 bases from V and 5 bases from J, with 10 bases between. This CDR3 has 13 residues. In DNA form, the CDR3 reads TGTGCCAGCAGTTTTGGCATCGTGGAGACCCAGTACTTC. Protein sequence: CASSFGIVETQYF.

This clonotype was counted at least ten times. The chain employs TRBV20-1 and TRBJ2-3, with a tentative D call TRBD2 (5 bases). The CDR3 runs 14 residues. CDR1 is DFQATT, CDR2 SNEGSKA, per germline (reference sequence). Trimming took off 6 bases at V and 0 bases at J, with 13 bases between the two ends. DNA for the CDR3: TGCAGTGCCACCGTCGGGATTAGCACAGATACGCAGTATTTT. As protein: CSATVGISTDTQYF.

The chain couples TRBV12-3 or TRBV12-4 to TRBJ1-1; D possibly corresponds to TRBD1 (6 bases). Trimming removed 6 bases from V and 3 bases from J, with 14 bases in between. The CDR3 is 14 residues long. CDR3 DNA sequence: TGTGCCAGCAGGTACAGGGCCGGCCACACTGAAGCTTTCTTT. Translation: CASRYRAGHTEAFF.

The chain uses TRBV29-1 and TRBJ2-3, with 12 nucleotides matching TRBD2. V shed 8 bases and J 4 bases; nucleotides not matched to a gene: 4. The CDR3 length is 13 residues. CDR1 is SQVTM and CDR2 is ANQGSEA in the germline V gene. CDR3 loop: CSILAGGADTQYF. For the CDR3, the DNA is TGCAGCATACTAGCGGGAGGTGCAGATACGCAGTATTTT.